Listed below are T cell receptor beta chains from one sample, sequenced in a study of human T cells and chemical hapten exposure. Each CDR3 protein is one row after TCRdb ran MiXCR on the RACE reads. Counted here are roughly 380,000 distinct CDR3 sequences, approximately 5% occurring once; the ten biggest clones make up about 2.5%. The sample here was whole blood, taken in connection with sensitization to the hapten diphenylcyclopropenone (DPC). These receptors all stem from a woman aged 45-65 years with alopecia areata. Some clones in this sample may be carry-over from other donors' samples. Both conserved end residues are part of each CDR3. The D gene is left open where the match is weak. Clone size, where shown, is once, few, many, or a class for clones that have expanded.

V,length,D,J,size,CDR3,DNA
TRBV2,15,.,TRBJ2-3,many,CASSEGRTSTDTQYF,TGTGCCAGCAGTGAGGGAAGAACTAGCACAGATACGCAGTATTTT
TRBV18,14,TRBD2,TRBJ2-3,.,CASSPGLEISTQYF,TGTGCCAGCTCACCGGGACTAGAGATCAGTACGCAGTATTTT
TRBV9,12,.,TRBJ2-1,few,CASSGDGDEQFF,TGTGCCAGCAGCGGAGACGGGGATGAGCAGTTCTTC
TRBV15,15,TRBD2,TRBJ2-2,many,CATSTSGRDTGELFF,TGTGCCACCAGCACCAGCGGGAGGGACACCGGGGAGCTGTTTTTT
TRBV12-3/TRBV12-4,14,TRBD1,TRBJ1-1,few,CASRVDRAVEVAFF,TGTGCCAGCAGGGTGGACAGGGCTGTCGAAGTGGCTTTCTTT
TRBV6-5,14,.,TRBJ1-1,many,CASSYGGENTEAFF,TGTGCCAGCAGTTACGGGGGGGAGAACACTGAAGCTTTCTTT
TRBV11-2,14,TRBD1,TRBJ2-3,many,CASSLDRGPDTQYF,TGCGCCAGCAGCTTGGACAGGGGGCCGGATACGCAGTATTTT
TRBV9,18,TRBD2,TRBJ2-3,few,CASSVGTSGGASGYTQYF,TGTGCCAGCAGCGTCGGGACTAGCGGGGGGGCGTCGGGATATACGCAGTATTTT
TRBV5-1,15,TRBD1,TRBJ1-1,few,CASSPGQGAWTEAFF,TGCGCCAGCAGCCCGGGACAGGGGGCTTGGACTGAAGCTTTCTTT
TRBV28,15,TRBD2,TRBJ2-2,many,CALSRTSSNTGELFF,TGTGCCCTTTCCCGGACTAGCTCAAACACCGGGGAGCTGTTTTTT
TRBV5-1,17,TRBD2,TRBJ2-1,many,CASSPGLAGGRENEQFF,TGCGCCAGCAGCCCGGGACTAGCGGGGGGTCGAGAGAATGAGCAGTTCTTC
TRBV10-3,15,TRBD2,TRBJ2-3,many,CAISVASGSTDTQYF,TGTGCCATCAGTGTGGCTAGCGGATCCACAGATACGCAGTATTTT
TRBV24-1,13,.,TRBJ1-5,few,CATSDLKNQPQHF,TGTGCCACCAGTGACCTAAAAAATCAGCCCCAGCATTTT
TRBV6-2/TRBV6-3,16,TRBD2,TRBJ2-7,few,CASSYYGGSRSYEQYF,TGTGCCAGCAGTTACTACGGCGGGAGTCGTTCCTACGAGCAGTACTTC
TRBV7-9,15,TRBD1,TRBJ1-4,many,CASSPPRGTNEKLFF,TGTGCCAGCAGCCCGCCCAGGGGGACTAATGAAAAACTGTTTTTT
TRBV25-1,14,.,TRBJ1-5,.,CASSEYRKLQPQHF,TGTGCCAGCAGTGAATATAGGAAGTTACAGCCCCAGCATTTT
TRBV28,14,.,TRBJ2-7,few,CASRSRGQSYEQYF,TGTGCCAGCAGATCCCGGGGACAATCCTACGAGCAGTACTTC
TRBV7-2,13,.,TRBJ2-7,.,CASSANAGYEQYF,TGTGCCAGCAGCGCAAATGCGGGCTACGAGCAGTACTTC
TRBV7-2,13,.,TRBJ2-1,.,CASSPPSWNEQFF,TGTGCCAGCAGCCCCCCGAGTTGGAATGAGCAGTTCTTC
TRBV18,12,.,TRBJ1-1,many,CASSPPGRRAFF,TGTGCCAGCTCACCACCAGGAAGGAGAGCTTTCTTT
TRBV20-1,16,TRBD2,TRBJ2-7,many,CSAPSLLAGGNYEQYF,TGCAGTGCTCCTTCCCTTCTAGCGGGAGGGAACTACGAGCAGTACTTC
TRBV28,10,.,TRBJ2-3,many,CVTGTDTQYF,TGTGTAACAGGCACAGATACGCAGTATTTT
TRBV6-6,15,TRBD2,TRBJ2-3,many,CASTTGAGGTDTQYF,TGTGCCAGCACCACCGGCGCGGGGGGCACAGATACGCAGTATTTT
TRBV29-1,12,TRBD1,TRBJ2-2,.,CSVLTGDGELFF,TGCAGCGTTCTTACAGGGGACGGGGAGCTGTTTTTT